This T cell receptor beta chain was identified during a study of T cells in localized non-small cell lung cancer. Study conclusions and caveats: Among blood samples, higher T cell density accompanied longer overall survival. Appearances in adjacent lung were noted for a median roughly 50 of the top 100 tumor clones. Sequencing involved a lone tumor region, leaving heterogeneity possible.

The repertoire was sequenced with immunoSEQ multiplex PCR; TCRdb's copy has only in-frame clones and lacks some. The sample consists of around 33,000 clones, approximately 80% of them appearing once. This clone has a single count. The antigen is not known. Sequencing was performed on peripheral blood, taken before any cancer treatment. The sequence was obtained from a male donor older than 55 with stage III squamous cell lung carcinoma.

In DNA, the CDR3 is TGCGCCAGCAGCCAAGATCGACAGCCCCACTATGGCTACACCTTC. This translates into CASSQDRQPHYGYTF. The genes are TRBV4-1 and TRBJ1-2; a weak D match, TRBD1 (5 bases). The CDR3 spans 15 residues. Germline assignment: CDR1 MGHRA and CDR2 YSYEKL. V lost 0 bases, J lost 3 bases, and 11 bases lay in between.